These 26 T cell receptor beta chains came from one sample sequenced in a study of T cell repertoires in cytomegalovirus infection. Their recognized antigens are unknown. TCRdb ran MiXCR on the reads and lists one entry per CDR3 protein. This sample yields approximately 770,000 distinct CDR3 sequences, of which just under 30% are seen a single time; about an eighth belongs to the top ten. Sequences were derived from cultured CD8+ T cells from PBMCs, sampled from culture after CMV antigen stimulation. The origin of the receptors is a human donor in good health (CMV status not recorded). Some clones in this sample may be carry-over from other donors' samples.

The chain carries TRBV6-1 and TRBJ2-7, with TRBD1 as a possible D gene (6 bases). The ends were cut back, 4 bases at V and 0 bases at J, with 13 bases in the middle. The CDR3 runs to 15 residues. Germline loops: CDR1 MNHNS, CDR2 SASEGT. CDR3 sequence reads: CASSVSQGSSYEQYF. CDR3 in DNA: TGTGCCAGCAGTGTTAGTCAGGGGAGCTCCTACGAGCAGTACTTC.

On this clonotype: This may come from a read error, since a much larger clone is one base off. This chain connects TRBV7-9 to TRBJ2-1, with 11 bases identical to TRBD1. Per germline, CDR1 SEHNR and CDR2 FQNEAQ (reference sequence). The CDR3 has 16 amino acids. V was clipped by 6 bases and J by 6 bases; unmatched bases: 10. CDR3 in amino acids: CASRKPGTGGVNEQFF. The DNA of the CDR3 is TGTGCCAGCAGAAAACCAGGGACAGGGGGTGTCAATGAGCAGTTCTTC.

This chain joins TRBV27 and TRBJ2-2; D ambiguous. Germline V gives CDR1 MNHEY, CDR2 SMNVEV (reference sequence). The CDR3 length is 14 residues. V lost 0 bases and J 5 bases, leaving 7 bases between the germline ends. The CDR3 nucleotides are TGTGCCAGCAGTTTATCTCTAAAGACCGGGGAGCTGTTTTTT. This gives the protein CASSLSLKTGELFF.

Details on this clonotype: Compared with germline, one end of the junction differs, possibly owing to a read error. V gene TRBV14 combines with J gene TRBJ2-1; TRBD1 might be the D (5 bases). There are 14 residues in the CDR3. Germline V gives CDR1 SGHDN, CDR2 FVKESK. The CDR3 nucleotides are TGTACCAGCAGCCAAGATCTGTCCAGGGATGAGCAGTTCTTC. This codes for CTSSQDLSRDEQFF.

The rearrangement links TRBV27 to TRBJ1-2; 7 bases line up with TRBD1. The V segment lost 0 bases and the J segment 4 bases; nucleotides outside the gene matches: 11. This CDR3 has 17 residues. Germline V lookup: CDR1 MNHEY, CDR2 SMNVEV (reference sequence). The DNA of the CDR3 is TGTGCCAGCAGTTTATCGTCTAAGGCCAGGGGGGTCTATGGCTACACCTTC. Translating gives CASSLSSKARGVYGYTF.

The CDR3 DNA follows: TGTGCCAGCAGCCCGGACCCCGGGGACAATGAGCAGTTCTTC. This gives the protein CASSPDPGDNEQFF. V and J are TRBV5-4 and TRBJ2-1, with D possibly matching TRBD2 (5 bases). With 4 bases removed from V and 5 bases from J, the gap between germline ends came to 13 bases. The CDR3 covers 14 residues. The germline V gene has CDR1 SGHNT and CDR2 YYREEE (reference sequence).

The table lists this clonotype with many counts. V usage is TRBV11-3 and J usage is TRBJ2-3, with a tentative D call TRBD2 (6 bases). This CDR3 has 14 amino acids. CDR1 and CDR2 from the germline V gene are SGHNT and YENEEA. Trimming shortened V by 2 bases and J by 7 bases, and 13 bases separated the two germline ends. CDR3 residues: CASSLWDSPNTQYF. CDR3 sequence (DNA): TGTGCCAGCAGCTTATGGGACTCCCCGAATACGCAGTATTTT.

This clonotype was picked up many times. The chain joins TRBV7-2 to TRBJ2-1; D is possibly TRBD2 (5 bases). Germline V gene data show CDR1 as SGHTA and CDR2 as FQGNSA. The CDR3 loop spans 15 amino acids. V was trimmed by 3 bases and J by 8 bases, leaving 17 bases between them. For the CDR3, the DNA is TGTGCCAGCAGCTTGGCAGGACTGGTTAGTGATGAGCAGTTCTTC. It translates to CASSLAGLVSDEQFF.

The V gene is TRBV7-9, the J gene TRBJ2-2; 11 bases match TRBD2. The V and J ends lost 8 bases and 7 bases, in that order; junction bases with no gene match: 9. The CDR3 length is 15 residues. Per germline, CDR1 SEHNR and CDR2 FQNEAQ (reference sequence). The CDR3 sequence: CASDSGGAFGGELFF. In nucleotides, the CDR3 is TGTGCCAGCGATAGCGGGGGGGCCTTCGGCGGGGAGCTGTTTTTT.

This sequence joins TRBV4-2 and TRBJ2-1; tentatively, D is TRBD1 or TRBD2 (6 bases each). V lost 4 bases and J 7 bases, leaving 17 bases between the germline ends. The germline V gene encodes CDR1 LGHNA and CDR2 YNFKEQ. The CDR3 has 15 residues. CDR3 region: CASSRDRGLRNEQFF. CDR3 coding DNA: TGTGCCAGCAGCCGGGATCGGGGGCTACGGAATGAGCAGTTCTTC.

V usage is TRBV6-2 or TRBV6-3 and J usage is TRBJ2-1, with 8 positions matching TRBD1. The CDR3 loop spans 13 amino acids. The ends lost 7 bases at V and 5 bases at J; junction bases unmatched: 4. In germline, CDR1 is MNHEY, CDR2 SVGEGT. This CDR3 is CASNPRGHNEQFF. The CDR3 nucleotides read TGTGCCAGCAACCCCAGGGGGCACAATGAGCAGTTCTTC.

This clonotype showed up just once. The junction departs from the called germline gene at one end, perhaps through a read error. The chain recombines TRBV18 with TRBJ2-7; D ambiguous. CDR1 and CDR2 (germline): KGHSH, LQKENI. This CDR3 is 15 amino acids long. The CDR3 sequence is CANSPDTEITYEQYF. Here the CDR3 DNA reads TGTGCCAACTCACCAGACACCGAAATTACCTACGAGCAGTACTTC.

The chain joins TRBV27 to TRBJ2-2; D gene uncertain. The CDR3 totals 16 residues. CDR1 MNHEY and CDR2 SMNVEV come from the germline V gene (reference sequence). The V end was cut by 4 bases, the J end by 0 bases, with 12 bases between. The chain's CDR3 is CASSSRSRSNTGELFF. CDR3 coding DNA: TGTGCCAGCAGTTCTCGGAGTCGATCGAACACCGGGGAGCTGTTTTTT.

The chain couples TRBV6-5 to TRBJ1-4; tentative D call: TRBD1 (5 bases). The germline V and J ends were trimmed by 0 bases and 8 bases, with 13 bases remaining between them. This CDR3 is built from 15 residues. CDR1 is MNHEY, CDR2 SVGAGI, per germline. The CDR3 nucleotides read TGTGCCAGCAGTTACTCGTTAAGTCGGGGGGAAAAACTGTTTTTT. Its translation is CASSYSLSRGEKLFF.

This chain connects TRBV27 to TRBJ2-3, with 11 bases fitting TRBD1. V gave up 4 bases and J gave up 0 bases; unmatched junction bases: 12. This CDR3 has 19 amino acids. Germline CDR1 reads MNHEY; CDR2 reads SMNVEV (reference sequence). The CDR3 DNA follows: TGTGCCAGCAGTTCGACGGGACAGGGGGACCACCTCAGCACAGATACGCAGTATTTT. Its translation is CASSSTGQGDHLSTDTQYF.

V is TRBV10-3 and J is TRBJ1-3, with no clear D. Deletions cut 0 bases from V and 7 bases from J, with 10 bases between. The CDR3 consists of 14 residues. Germline CDR1 ENHRY, CDR2 SYGVKD. The CDR3 DNA is TGTGCCATCAGTGAGTCGCCCGGTACCAACACCATATATTTT. Amino acids: CAISESPGTNTIYF.

In its sample, this clonotype was seen once. This sequence joins TRBV5-6 and TRBJ1-2; the D is unclear. This CDR3 region has 15 residues. Germline CDR1 SGHDT, CDR2 YYEEEE. V was clipped by 1 base and J by 6 bases, with 16 bases between them. As DNA, the CDR3 is TGTGCCAGCAGCTTGAAATTGAGCAGACCTGATGGCTACACCTTC. Amino acids: CASSLKLSRPDGYTF.

The chain employs TRBV6-2 or TRBV6-3 and TRBJ1-2, with D perhaps TRBD1 (5 bases). The CDR3 covers 12 residues. Trimming left V 10 bases short and J 4 bases short, with 13 bases between. Germline V CDR1 and CDR2: MNHEY, SVGEGT. The CDR3 region is CATRGNIYGYTF. As DNA, the CDR3 is TGTGCCACCCGGGGCAACATCTATGGCTACACCTTC.

The sample holds a few counts of this clonotype. This chain links TRBV4-1 with TRBJ2-1; D gene ambiguous. Germline V gene data show CDR1 as MGHRA and CDR2 as YSYEKL. CDR3 length: 13 amino acids. The V end lost 1 base, the J end lost 7 bases, and 8 bases lay between the germline ends. The CDR3 sequence: CASSQVRLNEQFF. The CDR3 DNA is TGCGCCAGCAGCCAAGTAAGACTTAATGAGCAGTTCTTC.

This clonotype was observed a handful of times. The chain uses TRBV6-6 and TRBJ2-3; 13 positions match TRBD2. V lost 2 bases, J lost 2 bases, and 10 bases stayed unmatched. Germline V gene data show CDR1 as MNHNY and CDR2 as SVGAGI (reference sequence). This CDR3 region has 19 residues. The CDR3 DNA sequence: TGTGCCAGCAGTTACGGGACTAGCGGGGACAACTGGGACACAGATACGCAGTATTTT. It codes for CASSYGTSGDNWDTDTQYF.

This clonotype was seen only a few times. V gene TRBV2 combines with J gene TRBJ1-5, with 7 nucleotides matching TRBD1. In germline, CDR1 is SNHLY, CDR2 FYNNEI. This CDR3 has 16 residues. With 4 bases clipped from V and 0 bases from J, the junction kept 6 bases outside the gene matches. CDR3 nucleotide sequence: TGTGCCAGCAGTGGTCGGGAGGGGGCTAGCAATCAGCCCCAGCATTTT. Residues: CASSGREGASNQPQHF.

V gene TRBV19 combines with J gene TRBJ2-2, with 7 bases aligning to TRBD1. The CDR3 runs 15 residues. Germline V CDR1 and CDR2: LNHDA, SQIVND (reference sequence). J lost 3 bases, V lost 3 bases, and 4 bases had no gene match. The CDR3 region is CASSMTGFDTGELFF. The CDR3 DNA follows: TGTGCCAGTAGTATGACAGGGTTCGACACCGGGGAGCTGTTTTTT.

In its sample, this clonotype was seen a few times. V and J are TRBV6-1 and TRBJ1-5; D possibly corresponds to TRBD1 (5 bases). The CDR3 spans 15 residues. V was clipped by 5 bases and J by 1 base, with 12 bases between them. Germline V CDR1 and CDR2: MNHNS, SASEGT. CDR3 region: CASSKVRGSNQPQHF. The CDR3 nucleotides read TGTGCCAGCAGTAAGGTCCGGGGCAGCAATCAGCCCCAGCATTTT.

CDR3 DNA: TGTGCCACCAGTATGGCCGATGCTAACTATGGCTACACCTTC. It encodes CATSMADANYGYTF. This chain joins TRBV24-1 and TRBJ1-2, with no clear D. Germline lookup yields CDR1 KGHDR and CDR2 SFDVKD. CDR3 size: 14 residues. The ends were cut back, 6 bases at V and 0 bases at J, with 10 bases in the middle.

The chain employs TRBV20-1 and TRBJ1-1; perhaps TRBD1 as D (5 bases). Germline-derived CDR1 and CDR2 are DFQATT and SNEGSKA (reference sequence). The CDR3 length is 13 residues. V lost 3 bases and J 7 bases, leaving 15 bases between the germline ends. CDR3 in DNA: TGCAGTGCTAGGGGGCCATGGGATAGTGAAGCTTTCTTT. Translating gives CSARGPWDSEAFF.

The V and J genes are TRBV7-8 and TRBJ2-5; D gene ambiguous. Germline V gene sequence: CDR1 SGHVS, CDR2 FQNEAQ. The CDR3 sequence is 15 residues long. Trimming stripped 0 bases from V and 7 bases from J, with 15 bases between. The CDR3 here is CASSLAAGAAGTQYF. CDR3 nucleotide sequence: TGTGCCAGCAGCTTAGCGGCAGGCGCCGCCGGGACCCAGTACTTC.